Below are 2 T cell receptor beta chains sequenced from a single sample in a study of Ad26.COV2.S vaccination and SARS-CoV-2 variants. Sample treatment: 15 to 20 received Ad26.COV2.S at low or high dose, single or two shots; five or six received placebo; per-sample allocation not given. Specimen acquisition occurred on day 63 following the initial vaccine or placebo injection. TCRdb keeps only in-frame clones here, not all; method: immunoSEQ multiplex PCR. Of approximately 500,000 clones listed, roughly nine tenths are singletons. The sequencing used peripheral blood, collected in a trial of Ad26.COV2.S vaccine versus placebo. These receptors came from a person between 18 and 65 years old who received the Ad26.COV2.S COVID-19 vaccine or a placebo.

The CDR3 coding sequence is TGTGCCAGCACCCCGGGGGGAGATGGCTACACCTTC. The encoded protein is CASTPGGDGYTF. V gene TRBV12-3 or TRBV12-4 combines with J gene TRBJ1-2, with D perhaps TRBD1 (5 bases). With 7 bases removed from V and 6 bases from J, the gap between germline ends came to 12 bases. The CDR3 has 12 residues.

The chain recombines TRBV5-6 with TRBJ2-3, with 10 bases matching TRBD1. Germline CDR1 SGHDT, CDR2 YYEEEE. V gave up 1 base and J gave up 3 bases; unmatched junction bases: 11. The CDR3 is 18 residues long. The CDR3 DNA reads as TGTGCCAGCAGCTTGCCTGGGACAGGGGCGACTCGGACAGATACGCAGTATTTT. Translation gives CASSLPGTGATRTDTQYF.